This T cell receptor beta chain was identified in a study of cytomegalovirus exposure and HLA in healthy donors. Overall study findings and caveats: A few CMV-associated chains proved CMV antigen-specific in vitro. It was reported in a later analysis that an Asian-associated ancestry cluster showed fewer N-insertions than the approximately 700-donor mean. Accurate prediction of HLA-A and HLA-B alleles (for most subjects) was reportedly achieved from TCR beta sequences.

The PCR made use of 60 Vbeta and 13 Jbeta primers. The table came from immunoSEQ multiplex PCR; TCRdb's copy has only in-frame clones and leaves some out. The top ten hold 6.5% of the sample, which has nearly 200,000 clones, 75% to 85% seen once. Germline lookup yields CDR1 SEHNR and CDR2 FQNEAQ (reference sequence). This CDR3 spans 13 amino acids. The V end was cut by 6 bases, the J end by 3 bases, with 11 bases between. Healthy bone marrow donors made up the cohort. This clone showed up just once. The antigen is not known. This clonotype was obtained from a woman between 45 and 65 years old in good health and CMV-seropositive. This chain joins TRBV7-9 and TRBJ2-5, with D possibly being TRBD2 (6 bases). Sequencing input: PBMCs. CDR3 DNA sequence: TGTGCCAGCAGGGCGGGGTTTAAAGAGACCCAGTACTTC. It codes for CASRAGFKETQYF. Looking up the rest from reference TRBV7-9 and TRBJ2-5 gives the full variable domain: DTGVSQNPRHKITKRGQNVTFRCDPISEHNRLYWYRQTLGQGPEFLTYFQNEAQLEKSRLLSDRFSAERPKGSFSTLEIQRTEQGDSAMYLCASRAGFKETQYFGPGTRLLVL.